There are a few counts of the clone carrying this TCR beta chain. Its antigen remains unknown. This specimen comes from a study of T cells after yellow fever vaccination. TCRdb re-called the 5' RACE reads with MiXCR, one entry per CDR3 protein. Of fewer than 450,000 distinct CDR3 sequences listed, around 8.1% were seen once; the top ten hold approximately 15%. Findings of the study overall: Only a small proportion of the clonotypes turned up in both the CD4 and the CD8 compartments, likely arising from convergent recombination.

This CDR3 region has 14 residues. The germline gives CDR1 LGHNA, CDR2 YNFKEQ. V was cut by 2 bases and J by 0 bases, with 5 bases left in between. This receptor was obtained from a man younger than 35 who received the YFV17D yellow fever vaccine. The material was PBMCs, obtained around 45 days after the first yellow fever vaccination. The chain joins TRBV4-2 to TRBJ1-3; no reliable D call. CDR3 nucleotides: TGTGCCAGCAGCCAACATGACTCTGGAAACACCATATATTTT. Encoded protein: CASSQHDSGNTIYF.